This is a list of T cell receptor beta chains from one sample in a study of cytomegalovirus exposure and HLA in healthy donors. This table comes from immunoSEQ multiplex PCR, and its TCRdb copy is limited to in-frame clones, with some not included. The sample gives 120,000 or so clones, around 80% of which show up once; approximately 11% is in the top ten. The sequenced sample was PBMCs. The receptors were sampled from a young man in good health and CMV-seropositive. Both conserved end residues are part of each CDR3. Each record gives: clone size, D gene, V gene, J gene, CDR3 protein, CDR3 DNA. The D gene is left open where the match is weak. Part of the rows lack a size; the others show once, few, many or a class for expanded clones.

NA	NA	TRBV7-9	TRBJ1-1	CASSLSIGTEAFF	TGTGCCAGCAGCTTGTCCATCGGCACTGAAGCTTTCTTT
NA	NA	TRBV7-8	TRBJ2-5	CTTTLAPMRQETQYF	TGTACCACCACGCTAGCTCCCATGCGGCAAGAGACCCAGTACTTC
NA	TRBD1	TRBV27	TRBJ2-1	CASSSIIRQGAYNEQFF	TGTGCCAGCAGTTCCATCATTCGACAGGGGGCCTACAATGAGCAGTTCTTC
once	NA	TRBV12-1	TRBJ1-5	CASSRGGDSNQPQHF	TGTGCCAGCAGCAGAGGGGGGGATAGCAATCAGCCCCAGCATTTT
few	NA	TRBV28	TRBJ2-4	CASSLTLAVENIQYF	TGTGCCAGCAGTTTAACACTAGCCGTCGAGAACATTCAGTACTTC
NA	NA	TRBV6-1	TRBJ2-5	CASSVGHFTYQETQYF	TGTGCCAGCAGTGTGGGACACTTTACGTACCAAGAGACCCAGTACTTC
NA	NA	TRBV6-5	TRBJ1-5	CASRPRQGWDQPQHF	TGTGCCAGCAGGCCCCGGCAGGGCTGGGATCAGCCCCAGCATTTT
NA	TRBD1	TRBV28	TRBJ1-1	CASSPLLGQAYTEAFF	TGTGCCAGCAGTCCCCTCCTGGGACAGGCCTACACTGAAGCTTTCTTT
few	TRBD2	TRBV2	TRBJ2-7	CASSETLTGGSYEQYF	TGTGCCAGCAGTGAAACTCTGACGGGAGGTTCCTACGAGCAGTACTTC
NA	NA	TRBV27	TRBJ1-2	CASSQLGARGYTF	TGTGCCAGCAGTCAGTTAGGGGCGCGAGGCTACACCTTC
NA	NA	TRBV5-5	TRBJ1-4	CASSSGLQNTEKLFF	TGTGCCAGCAGCTCGGGATTACAGAATACGGAAAAACTGTTTTTT
few	NA	TRBV30	TRBJ2-7	CAWSRGGGYEQYF	TGTGCCTGGAGTAGGGGAGGGGGCTACGAGCAGTACTTC
few	NA	TRBV10-3	TRBJ2-7	CAISESWQGTYEQYF	TGTGCCATCAGTGAGTCGTGGCAGGGGACCTACGAGCAGTACTTC
NA	TRBD1	TRBV6-5	TRBJ1-2	CASSYGRGRGYTF	TGTGCCAGCAGTTACGGCAGGGGGCGTGGCTACACCTTC
NA	TRBD1	TRBV6-6	TRBJ1-2	CASRLKGAKGGYTF	TGTGCCAGCAGACTAAAGGGGGCGAAGGGTGGCTACACCTTC
few	TRBD1	TRBV14	TRBJ2-3	CASSQDRTGGWADTQYF	TGTGCCAGCAGCCAAGATCGGACAGGGGGCTGGGCAGATACGCAGTATTTT
NA	NA	TRBV7-9	TRBJ2-7	CASSFGDWSYEQYF	TGTGCCAGCAGCTTTGGAGACTGGAGCTACGAGCAGTACTTC
few	NA	TRBV11-2	TRBJ2-6	CASSLQGSGANVLTF	TGTGCCAGCAGCTTACAGGGATCTGGGGCCAACGTCCTGACTTTC
NA	TRBD1	TRBV7-9	TRBJ2-7	CASSSQGRGNYEQYF	TGTGCCAGCAGTTCACAGGGGCGAGGTAACTACGAGCAGTACTTC
NA	NA	TRBV18	TRBJ1-1	CASSPLQGVISMNTEAFF	TGTGCCAGCTCACCCCTTCAGGGTGTAATCTCTATGAACACTGAAGCTTTCTTT
NA	TRBD2	TRBV6-4	TRBJ2-3	CASSDRAGAADTQYF	TGTGCCAGCAGTGACCGAGCGGGAGCTGCAGATACGCAGTATTTT
NA	NA	TRBV9	TRBJ1-5	CASSVEGSHQPQHF	TGTGCCAGCAGCGTAGAAGGGAGCCACCAGCCCCAGCATTTT
NA	TRBD1	TRBV5-4	TRBJ2-2	CASSTVDRGNTGELFF	TGTGCCAGCAGTACCGTGGACAGGGGGAACACCGGGGAGCTGTTTTTT
NA	NA	TRBV11-2	TRBJ1-4	CASSLRGGEKLFF	TGTGCCAGCAGCTTGAGGGGGGGCGAAAAACTGTTTTTT
NA	TRBD1	TRBV6-1	TRBJ1-2	CASSPRQGIYGYTF	TGTGCCAGCAGTCCTCGACAGGGAATCTATGGCTACACCTTC
NA	TRBD2	TRBV27	TRBJ2-1	CASSSPGLATEQFF	TGTGCCAGCAGTTCCCCGGGACTAGCGACCGAGCAGTTCTTC
once	NA	TRBV10-3	TRBJ2-7	CAISESGGSYEQYF	TGTGCCATCAGTGAGTCGGGGGGTTCCTACGAGCAGTACTTC
NA	TRBD2	TRBV27	TRBJ2-7	CASSFSASGNYEQYF	TGTGCCAGCAGTTTTTCGGCTAGCGGAAATTACGAGCAGTACTTC
once	TRBD1	TRBV5-1	TRBJ2-2	CASSFGPGGNTGELFF	TGCGCCAGCAGCTTCGGACCAGGGGGTAACACCGGGGAGCTGTTTTTT
NA	TRBD1	TRBV18	TRBJ2-1	CASSRGQGGFYNEQFF	TGTGCCAGCTCCCGGGGACAGGGAGGTTTCTACAATGAGCAGTTCTTC
NA	NA	TRBV14	TRBJ1-2	CASSRTQGSGSGYTF	TGTGCCAGCAGCCGCACGCAGGGGTCGGGTAGCGGCTACACCTTC
NA	TRBD1	TRBV2	TRBJ1-1	CASNGLGTGWVNTEAFF	TGTGCCAGCAATGGGTTAGGGACAGGGTGGGTGAACACTGAAGCTTTCTTT
NA	TRBD2	TRBV6-5	TRBJ2-5	CASSYTGLGVPETQYF	TGTGCCAGCAGTTACACAGGACTAGGGGTCCCAGAGACCCAGTACTTC
NA	TRBD2	TRBV29-1	TRBJ2-5	CSVCRLAGYQGEETQYF	TGCAGCGTTTGCCGTCTAGCGGGGTACCAGGGTGAAGAGACCCAGTACTTC
NA	TRBD1	TRBV5-4	TRBJ2-4	CASSGQGEGVSKNIQYF	TGTGCCAGCAGCGGACAGGGGGAGGGAGTGTCCAAAAACATTCAGTACTTC
once	TRBD1	TRBV7-9	TRBJ2-7	CASSLGDRGEQYF	TGTGCCAGCAGCTTAGGGGACAGGGGCGAGCAGTACTTC
NA	NA	TRBV27	TRBJ2-7	CASSRTVLREQYF	NA
NA	NA	TRBV7-9	TRBJ1-1	CASSLANWEAFF	TGTGCCAGCAGCTTAGCAAACTGGGAAGCTTTCTTT
NA	TRBD1	TRBV4-2	TRBJ2-2	CASSRPDRDTGELFF	TGTGCCAGCAGCCGACCCGACAGGGACACCGGGGAGCTGTTTTTT
NA	NA	TRBV11-3	TRBJ2-7	CASSGGYEQYF	TGTGCCAGCAGTGGAGGCTACGAGCAGTACTTC
NA	NA	TRBV6-5	TRBJ1-5	CASSPVGDSNQPQHF	TGTGCCAGCAGTCCGGTTGGTGATAGCAATCAGCCCCAGCATTTT
NA	NA	TRBV5-1	TRBJ2-7	CASSQGISYEQYF	TGCGCCAGCAGTCAGGGGATCTCCTACGAGCAGTACTTC
NA	NA	TRBV11-2	TRBJ2-7	CASSPWVGSSYEQYF	TGTGCCAGCAGCCCCTGGGTGGGGAGCTCCTACGAGCAGTACTTC
NA	NA	TRBV7-8	TRBJ1-1	CASSPHWSGDIAEAFF	TGTGCCAGCAGCCCTCACTGGTCGGGGGATATCGCTGAAGCTTTCTTT
NA	TRBD1	TRBV9	TRBJ1-2	CATFRTGTGYTF	TGTGCCACCTTTCGGACAGGGACTGGCTACACCTTC
NA	TRBD2	TRBV4-2	TRBJ2-5	CASSQGPGSGSNQETQYF	TGTGCCAGCAGCCAGGGGCCCGGAAGCGGGAGTAATCAAGAGACCCAGTACTTC
NA	NA	TRBV4-3	TRBJ2-7	CASSLGGGLSYEQYF	TGCGCCAGCAGCCTGGGAGGGGGGTTGTCCTACGAGCAGTACTTC
NA	TRBD2	TRBV30	TRBJ2-7	CAWSHGRASSYEQYF	TGTGCCTGGAGCCACGGGAGGGCGTCATCCTACGAGCAGTACTTC
NA	TRBD1	TRBV27	TRBJ2-7	CASRRQGAYEQYF	TGTGCCAGCAGGCGACAGGGGGCCTACGAGCAGTACTTC
NA	NA	TRBV10-3	TRBJ1-2	CAISDIYESNVGYTF	TGTGCCATCAGCGACATATATGAATCCAACGTTGGCTACACCTTC
NA	NA	TRBV28	TRBJ1-5	CASSRWTSSNQPQHF	TGTGCCAGCAGCCGCTGGACTTCTAGCAATCAGCCCCAGCATTTT
NA	TRBD2	TRBV29-1	TRBJ2-1	CSCAGRTSGRAVHNEQFF	TGCAGCTGTGCTGGTAGGACTAGCGGGAGGGCCGTCCACAATGAGCAGTTCTTC
NA	TRBD1	TRBV30	TRBJ2-2	CAWNGAGGPAGELFF	TGTGCCTGGAATGGGGCAGGGGGTCCCGCCGGGGAGCTGTTTTTT